The table lists the clone carrying this T cell receptor beta chain with a few counts. As yet, its antigen is unknown. The data originate from a study of T cell repertoires in cytomegalovirus infection. About the study: Evidence of both CMV infection and a matching HLA type came from public TCR beta signatures. Whole-study findings and limits: Summed public TCR beta family frequency identified CMV carriers bearing the relevant HLA. The response measured ex vivo was dominated by TCR beta clonotypes (HLA-C-restricted and CMV-specific).

Looked up from germline, CDR1 is MDHEN and CDR2 is SYDVKM. V was trimmed by 5 bases and J by 3 bases, leaving 11 bases between them. There are 13 residues in the CDR3. MiXCR was run by TCRdb on the reads, yielding one entry per CDR3 protein. The data show some 350,000 distinct CDR3 sequences, with roughly 28% seen just once and around 20% held by the top ten. The origin of this receptor is a human donor in good health (CMV status not recorded). Some clones in this sample may be carry-over from other donors' samples. This sequence joins TRBV28 and TRBJ2-7; D gene uncertain. The sequencing here drew on cultured PBMCs, taken from culture after CMV antigen stimulation. CDR3 region: CASSGPAIYEQYF. For the CDR3, the DNA is TGTGCCAGCAGTGGGCCCGCCATCTACGAGCAGTACTTC.